One and the same sample provided the 9 T cell receptor beta chains below, sequenced in a study of blood T cell repertoires in COVID-19. Sequencing used immunoSEQ multiplex PCR; TCRdb keeps in-frame clones, though not all of them. The sample records 150,000 to 250,000 clones, 85% to 95% being singletons. Sample: peripheral blood. The source of these receptors is a man under 40 with COVID-19, enrolled during active disease.

The rearrangement links TRBV5-1 to TRBJ2-7; D ambiguous. This CDR3 comprises 14 residues. Trimming shortened V by 0 bases and J by 1 base, and 8 bases separated the two germline ends. Germline V gives CDR1 SGHRS, CDR2 YFSETQ. CDR3 nucleotide sequence: TGCGCCAGCAGCTTGGTGCCAGGATCCTACGAGCAGTACTTC. This translates into CASSLVPGSYEQYF.

The chain recombines TRBV11-2 with TRBJ1-2; D is unresolved. The CDR3 is 14 amino acids. Germline CDR1 is SGHAT and CDR2 is FQNNGV. Deletions cut 4 bases from V and 6 bases from J, with 15 bases between. Here the CDR3 reads CASSSTTRQNGYTF. The CDR3, as DNA: TGTGCCAGCAGCTCGACGACACGCCAAAATGGCTACACCTTC.

This rearrangement joins TRBV9 to TRBJ2-6; 8 bases match TRBD1. Germline loops: CDR1 SGDLS, CDR2 YYNGEE. V shed 5 bases, J shed 0 bases, and the junction held 10 bases outside the gene matches. This CDR3 is 18 amino acids long. The CDR3 sequence is CASSRTGTGLSGANVLTF. CDR3 in DNA: TGTGCCAGCAGTCGAACCGGGACAGGTCTCTCTGGGGCCAACGTCCTGACTTTC.

This chain links TRBV7-9 with TRBJ2-1; D unclear. The CDR3 loop spans 16 amino acids. Per germline, CDR1 SEHNR and CDR2 FQNEAQ (reference sequence). Trimming shortened V by 0 bases and J by 7 bases, and 16 bases separated the two germline ends. CDR3 protein: CASSLAYGTQANEQFF. In nucleotides, the CDR3 is TGTGCCAGCAGCTTAGCTTATGGTACCCAAGCTAATGAGCAGTTCTTC.

J is TRBJ2-5 and V is TRBV24-1; 8 nucleotides line up with TRBD1. Trimming removed 4 bases from V and 4 bases from J; junction bases left unmatched: 10. The germline V gene encodes CDR1 KGHDR and CDR2 SFDVKD. This CDR3 is 16 amino acids long. DNA for the CDR3: TGTGCCACCAGTGACAACGACAGGGGCCTAGGAGAGACCCAGTACTTC. This encodes CATSDNDRGLGETQYF.

As concerns this clone: An end of the junction differs from the germline gene, which may be a read error. This chain links TRBV9 with TRBJ2-7; D possibly corresponds to TRBD1 (6 bases). This CDR3 spans 16 amino acids. Per the germline V gene, CDR1 is SGDLS and CDR2 is YYNGEE. The CDR3 here is CASSPSPGDISYGQYF. Written as DNA, the CDR3 is TGTGCCAGCAGCCCCTCACCCGGGGACATATCCTACGGGCAGTACTTC. Full variable domain (remainder filled in from reference TRBV9 and TRBJ2-7): DSGVTQTPKHLITATGQRVTLRCSPRSGDLSVYWYQQSLDQGLQFLIQYYNGEERAKGNILERFSAQQFPDLHSELNLSSLELGDSALYFCASSPSPGDISYGQYFGPGTRLTVT.

V usage is TRBV6-5 and J usage is TRBJ2-1; TRBD2 aligns across 9 bases. Germline V gives CDR1 MNHEY, CDR2 SVGAGI. The V and J ends lost 4 bases and 7 bases, in that order; junction bases with no gene match: 8. The CDR3 covers 15 residues. CDR3 nucleotides: TGTGCCAGCAGTTCCCGAGCGGGGGGCGGGAATGAGCAGTTCTTC. Its protein product is CASSSRAGGGNEQFF.

The chain uses TRBV11-3 and TRBJ1-1, with 8 bases aligning to TRBD1. CDR3 size: 14 residues. Trimming took 5 bases from V and 1 from J; bases not matched to a gene: 3. In germline, CDR1 is SGHNT, CDR2 YENEEA. This CDR3 is CASSAQGGNTEAFF. The CDR3 nucleotides are TGTGCCAGCAGCGCACAGGGGGGGAACACTGAAGCTTTCTTT.

The chain combines TRBV24-1 with TRBJ1-5; D remains unclear. CDR1 KGHDR and CDR2 SFDVKD come from the germline V gene. With 3 bases removed from V and 0 bases from J, the gap between germline ends came to 5 bases. The CDR3 is made up of 14 amino acids. DNA for the CDR3: TGTGCCACCAGTGATCACAATAGCAATCAGCCCCAGCATTTT. It yields the protein CATSDHNSNQPQHF.